A selection of T cell receptor beta chains follows, all from one sample in a study of blood T cell repertoires in COVID-19. Some clones are missing from TCRdb's copy, which holds only in-frame ones; the method was immunoSEQ multiplex PCR. The repertoire holds some 490,000 clones, about 85% seen once, with approximately 8.3% in the top ten. The sample taken for sequencing was PBMCs or T cells enriched from blood (not recorded which). Source of these receptors: a woman aged 55-70 years who had recovered from COVID-19. Each CDR3 is given with its conserved first and last residue. A D gene is named only where the DNA matches it firmly. Where a row states a size, it is once, few, many or the class of an expanded clone; other rows omit it.

TRBJ1-2 TRBD1 17 TRBV3-1/TRBV3-2 - CASSQGPGTGPFYGYTF TGTGCCAGCAGCCAAGGGCCCGGGACAGGGCCCTTCTATGGCTACACCTTC
TRBJ2-1 TRBD1 13 TRBV29-1 - CSVEDGTANEQFF TGCAGCGTTGAAGATGGGACAGCTAATGAGCAGTTCTTC
TRBJ2-3 - 16 TRBV7-9 - CASSLPGGRNTDTQYF TGTGCCAGCAGCTTACCCGGGGGGCGCAACACAGATACGCAGTATTTT
TRBJ2-5 TRBD2 15 TRBV5-1 - CASSSPSGDQETQYF TGCGCCAGCAGCAGTCCTAGCGGGGATCAAGAGACCCAGTACTTC
TRBJ1-5 - 14 TRBV18 - CASSGGYSNQPQHF TGTGCCAGCTCAGGAGGTTATAGCAATCAGCCCCAGCATTTT
TRBJ2-1 - 14 TRBV10-1 - CASSVGYPPNEQFF TGCGCCAGCAGTGTCGGGTACCCACCCAATGAGCAGTTCTTC
TRBJ1-2 - 14 TRBV2 few CATRPAEGLHGYTF TGTGCCACCCGACCGGCGGAGGGACTCCATGGCTACACCTTC
TRBJ1-1 - 15 TRBV19 - CASSYQGRGYTEAFF TGTGCCAGTAGTTACCAAGGGAGGGGATACACTGAAGCTTTCTTT
TRBJ2-2 - 14 TRBV2 few CASKIFGNTGELFF TGTGCCAGCAAGATATTCGGGAACACCGGGGAGCTGTTTTTT
TRBJ2-3 TRBD2 18 TRBV7-2 - CASSLRSRGGHTSDTQYF TGTGCCAGCAGCCTACGATCCCGGGGGGGCCATACCTCAGATACGCAGTATTTT
TRBJ2-3 - 14 TRBV19 once CASSISGAEDTQYF TGTGCCAGTAGTATATCAGGGGCCGAAGATACGCAGTATTTT
TRBJ2-3 - 11 TRBV3-1/TRBV3-2 - CASSAWSTQYF TGTGCCAGCAGTGCCTGGAGTACGCAGTATTTT
TRBJ1-1 - 14 TRBV27 - CASRYGTENTEAFF TGTGCCAGCAGATACGGGACTGAGAACACTGAAGCTTTCTTT
TRBJ1-1 - 14 TRBV5-4 - CASRAGEINTEAFF TGTGCCAGCAGGGCAGGGGAGATAAACACTGAAGCTTTCTTT
TRBJ2-1 - 13 TRBV11-3 - CASSSRRGNEQFF TGTGCCAGCAGCTCCCGACGGGGCAATGAGCAGTTCTTC
TRBJ1-1 - 13 TRBV24-1 - CATTLYRNTEAFF TGTGCCACCACCCTTTATCGGAACACTGAAGCTTTCTTT
TRBJ1-2 TRBD1 15 TRBV30 once CAWSVLRGRSFGYTF TGTGCCTGGAGTGTACTCAGGGGGCGGTCGTTCGGCTACACCTTC
TRBJ2-5 - 15 TRBV4-1 - CASSQDLARRETQYF TGCGCCAGCAGCCAAGATCTAGCCCGGCGGGAGACCCAGTACTTC
TRBJ1-1 - 13 TRBV6-5 - CASSYSLRTEAFF TGTGCCAGCAGTTACTCGTTACGGACTGAAGCTTTCTTT
TRBJ2-7 - 14 TRBV2 once CASSSGPVSYEQYF TGTGCCAGCAGTAGTGGGCCAGTCTCCTACGAGCAGTACTTC
TRBJ1-2 TRBD1 12 TRBV6-5 once CASRPGTGGANF TGTGCCAGCAGGCCCGGGACAGGGGGCGCGAACTTC
TRBJ2-1 - 15 TRBV7-2 - CASSLQGGSYNEQFF TGTGCCAGCAGCTTACAGGGCGGCTCCTACAATGAGCAGTTCTTC
TRBJ2-1 TRBD2 15 TRBV15 - CATSRLAGDLNEQFF TGTGCCACCAGTCGACTAGCGGGGGATCTCAATGAGCAGTTCTTC
TRBJ1-5 - 15 TRBV19 - CATTGRGEGNQPQHF TGTGCCACCACTGGCCGGGGGGAGGGCAATCAGCCCCAGCATTTT
TRBJ1-1 TRBD1 14 TRBV6-6 once CASVPTGANTEAFF TGTGCCAGCGTACCGACAGGGGCGAACACTGAAGCTTTCTTT
TRBJ2-3 TRBD2 19 TRBV5-1 - CASSDRLAGGPTSTDTQYF TGCGCCAGCAGTGACAGACTAGCGGGGGGCCCTACTAGCACAGATACGCAGTATTTT
TRBJ1-5 TRBD1 15 TRBV27 - CASRVSGGFNQPQHF TGTGCCAGCAGGGTCTCAGGGGGCTTCAATCAGCCCCAGCATTTT
TRBJ1-2 TRBD1 15 TRBV5-1 many CASSLVGQGAGGYTF TGCGCCAGCAGCTTGGTGGGACAGGGAGCGGGCGGCTACACCTTC